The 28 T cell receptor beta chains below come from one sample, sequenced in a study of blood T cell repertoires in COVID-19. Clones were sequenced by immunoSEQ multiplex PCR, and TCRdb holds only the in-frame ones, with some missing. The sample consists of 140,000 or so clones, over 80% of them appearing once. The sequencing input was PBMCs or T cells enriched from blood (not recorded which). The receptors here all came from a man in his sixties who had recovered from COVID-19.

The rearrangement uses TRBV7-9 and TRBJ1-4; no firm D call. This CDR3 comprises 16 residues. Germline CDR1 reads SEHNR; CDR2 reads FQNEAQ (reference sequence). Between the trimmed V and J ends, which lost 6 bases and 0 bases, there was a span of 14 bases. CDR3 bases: TGTGCCAGCAGTTCAGCCCCGGAGTCAACTAATGAAAAACTGTTTTTT. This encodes CASSSAPESTNEKLFF.

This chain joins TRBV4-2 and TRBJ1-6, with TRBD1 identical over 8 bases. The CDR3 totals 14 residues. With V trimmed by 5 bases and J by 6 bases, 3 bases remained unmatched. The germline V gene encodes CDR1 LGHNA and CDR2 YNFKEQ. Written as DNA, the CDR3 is TGTGCCAGCAGCAGGACAGGGTTTAATTCACCCCTCCACTTT. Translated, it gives CASSRTGFNSPLHF.

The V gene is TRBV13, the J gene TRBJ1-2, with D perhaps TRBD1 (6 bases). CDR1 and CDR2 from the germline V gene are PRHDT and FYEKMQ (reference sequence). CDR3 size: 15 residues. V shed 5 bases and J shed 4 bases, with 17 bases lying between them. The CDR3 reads CASSPNPGDPYGYTF. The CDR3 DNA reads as TGTGCCAGCAGCCCAAATCCAGGGGACCCCTATGGCTACACCTTC.

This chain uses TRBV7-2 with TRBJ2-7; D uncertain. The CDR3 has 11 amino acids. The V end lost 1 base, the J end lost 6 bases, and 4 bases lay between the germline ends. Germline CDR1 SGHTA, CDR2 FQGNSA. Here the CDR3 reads CASSLVGEQYF. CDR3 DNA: TGTGCCAGCAGCTTAGTCGGCGAGCAGTACTTC.

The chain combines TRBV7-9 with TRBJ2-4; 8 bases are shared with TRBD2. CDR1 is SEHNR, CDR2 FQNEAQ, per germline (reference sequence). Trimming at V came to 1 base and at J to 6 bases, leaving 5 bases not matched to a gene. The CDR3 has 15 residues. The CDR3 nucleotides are TGTGCCAGCAGCTTAGACGGGAGGGAGGGAAACATTCAGTACTTC. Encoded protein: CASSLDGREGNIQYF.

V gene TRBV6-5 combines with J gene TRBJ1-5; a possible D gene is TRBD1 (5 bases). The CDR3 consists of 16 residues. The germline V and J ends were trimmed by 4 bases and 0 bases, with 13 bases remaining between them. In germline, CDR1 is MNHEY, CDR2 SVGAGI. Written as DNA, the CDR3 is TGTGCCAGCAGTTCGACAGCCGGATATAGCAATCAGCCCCAGCATTTT. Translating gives CASSSTAGYSNQPQHF.

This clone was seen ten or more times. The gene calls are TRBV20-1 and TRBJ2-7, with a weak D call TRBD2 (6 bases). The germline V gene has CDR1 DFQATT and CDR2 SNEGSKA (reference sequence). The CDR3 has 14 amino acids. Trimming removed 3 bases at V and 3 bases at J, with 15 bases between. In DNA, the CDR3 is TGCAGTGCTAGTGAGGGACTGGATCTCTACGAGCAGTACTTC. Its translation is CSASEGLDLYEQYF.

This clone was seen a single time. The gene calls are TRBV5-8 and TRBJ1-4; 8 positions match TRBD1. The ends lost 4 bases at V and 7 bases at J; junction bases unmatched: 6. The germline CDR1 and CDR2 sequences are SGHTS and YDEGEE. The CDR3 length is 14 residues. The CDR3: CASSNRGFIEKLFF. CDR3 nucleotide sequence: TGTGCCAGCAGCAACAGGGGGTTTATTGAAAAACTGTTTTTT.

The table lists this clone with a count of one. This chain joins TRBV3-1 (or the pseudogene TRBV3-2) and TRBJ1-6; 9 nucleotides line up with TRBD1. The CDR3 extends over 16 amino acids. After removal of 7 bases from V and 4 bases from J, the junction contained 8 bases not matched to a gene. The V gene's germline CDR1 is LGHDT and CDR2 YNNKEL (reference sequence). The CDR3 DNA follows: TGTGCCAGCAAATCCCCGGGACAGGGTTATAATTCACCCCTCCACTTT. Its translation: CASKSPGQGYNSPLHF.

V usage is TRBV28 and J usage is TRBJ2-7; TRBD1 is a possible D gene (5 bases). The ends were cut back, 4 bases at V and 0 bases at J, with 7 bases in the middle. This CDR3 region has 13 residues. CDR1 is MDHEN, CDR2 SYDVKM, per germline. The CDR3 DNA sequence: TGTGCCAGCAGTTGGACATCCTCCTACGAGCAGTACTTC. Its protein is CASSWTSSYEQYF.

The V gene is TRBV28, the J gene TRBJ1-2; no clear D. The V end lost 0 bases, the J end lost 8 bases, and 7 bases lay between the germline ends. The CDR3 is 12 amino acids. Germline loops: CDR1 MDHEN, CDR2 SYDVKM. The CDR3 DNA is TGTGCCAGCAGTTTATGGGAGGGAGGCTACACCTTC. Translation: CASSLWEGGYTF.

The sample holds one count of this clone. CDR3: CASSYRPQGSGTEAFF. The DNA of the CDR3 is TGTGCCAGCAGCTACCGGCCCCAGGGGAGCGGCACTGAAGCTTTCTTT. V gene TRBV7-6 combines with J gene TRBJ1-1, with a tentative D call TRBD1 (6 bases). The length of the CDR3 is 16 residues. V lost 4 bases to trimming and J lost 4 bases, with 19 bases between them. Germline-derived CDR1 and CDR2 are SGHVS and FNYEAQ.

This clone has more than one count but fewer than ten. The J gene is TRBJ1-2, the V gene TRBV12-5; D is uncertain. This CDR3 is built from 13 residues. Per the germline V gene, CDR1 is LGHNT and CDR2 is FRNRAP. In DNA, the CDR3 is TGTGCCGTAACCCGCGGTCCAGACTATGGCTACACCTTC. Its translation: CAVTRGPDYGYTF.

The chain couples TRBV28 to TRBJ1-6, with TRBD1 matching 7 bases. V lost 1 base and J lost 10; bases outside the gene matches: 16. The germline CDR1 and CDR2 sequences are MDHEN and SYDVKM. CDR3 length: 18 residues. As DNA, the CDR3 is TGTGCCAGCAGTTTATCTGGGGTGGGGGCACAGGGGTGGTCACCCCTCCACTTT. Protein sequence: CASSLSGVGAQGWSPLHF.

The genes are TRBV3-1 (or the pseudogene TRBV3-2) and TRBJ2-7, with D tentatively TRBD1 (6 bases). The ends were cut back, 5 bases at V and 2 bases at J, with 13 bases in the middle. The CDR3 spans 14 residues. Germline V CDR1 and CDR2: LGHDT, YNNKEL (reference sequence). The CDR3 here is CASSSTRTAYEQYF. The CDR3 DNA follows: TGTGCCAGCAGCTCAACTCGGACAGCCTACGAGCAGTACTTC.

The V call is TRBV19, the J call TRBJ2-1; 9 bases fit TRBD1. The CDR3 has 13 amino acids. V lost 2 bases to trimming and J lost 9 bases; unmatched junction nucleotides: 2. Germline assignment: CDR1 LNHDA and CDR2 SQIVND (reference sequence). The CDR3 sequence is CASSITGGGEQFF. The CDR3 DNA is TGTGCCAGTAGTATAACAGGGGGCGGTGAGCAGTTCTTC.

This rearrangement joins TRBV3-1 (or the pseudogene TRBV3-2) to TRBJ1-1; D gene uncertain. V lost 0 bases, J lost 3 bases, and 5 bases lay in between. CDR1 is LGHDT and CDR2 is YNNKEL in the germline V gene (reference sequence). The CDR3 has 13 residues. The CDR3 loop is CASSQDPYTEAFF. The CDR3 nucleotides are TGTGCCAGCAGCCAAGATCCGTACACTGAAGCTTTCTTT.

CDR3 nucleotide sequence: TGTGCCAGCAGCCTTGGGACAGCAACCTACGAGCAGTACTTC. Protein product: CASSLGTATYEQYF. The chain links TRBV3-1 (or the pseudogene TRBV3-2) to TRBJ2-7; TRBD1 matches at 7 bases. The V gene's germline CDR1 is LGHDT and CDR2 YNNKEL (reference sequence). The CDR3 spans 14 residues. The J segment lost 2 bases and the V segment lost 4 bases, leaving 5 bases of the junction unmatched.

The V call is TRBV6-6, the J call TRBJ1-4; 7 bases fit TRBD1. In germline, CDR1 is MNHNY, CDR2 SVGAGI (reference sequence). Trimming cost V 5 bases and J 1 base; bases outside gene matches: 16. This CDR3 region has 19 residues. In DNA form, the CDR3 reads TGTGCCAGCAGTCCCCTACGCCCAGGGACAGACGAAACTAATGAAAAACTGTTTTTT. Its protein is CASSPLRPGTDETNEKLFF.

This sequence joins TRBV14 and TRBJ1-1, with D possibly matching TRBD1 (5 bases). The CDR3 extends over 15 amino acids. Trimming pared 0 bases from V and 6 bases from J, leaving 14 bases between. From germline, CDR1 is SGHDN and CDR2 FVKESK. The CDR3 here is CASSQDWGGVSEAFF. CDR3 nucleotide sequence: TGTGCCAGCAGCCAAGATTGGGGGGGAGTGTCTGAAGCTTTCTTT.

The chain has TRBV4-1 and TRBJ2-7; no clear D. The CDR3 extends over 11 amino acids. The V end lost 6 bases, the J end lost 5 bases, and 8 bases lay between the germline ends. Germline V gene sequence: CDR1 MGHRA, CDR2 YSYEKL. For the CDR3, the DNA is TGCGCCAGCAGTAGTTTGGACGAGCAGTACTTC. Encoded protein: CASSSLDEQYF.

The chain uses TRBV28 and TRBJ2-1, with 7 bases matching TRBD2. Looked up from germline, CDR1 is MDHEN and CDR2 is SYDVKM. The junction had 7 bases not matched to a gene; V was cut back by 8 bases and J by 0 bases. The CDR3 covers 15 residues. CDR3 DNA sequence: TGTGCCAGCCTTATTTGGGGGGGCTCCTACAATGAGCAGTTCTTC. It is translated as CASLIWGGSYNEQFF.

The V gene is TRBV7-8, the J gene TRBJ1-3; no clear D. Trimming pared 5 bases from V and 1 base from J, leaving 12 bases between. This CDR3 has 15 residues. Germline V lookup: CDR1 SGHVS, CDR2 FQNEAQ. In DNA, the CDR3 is TGTGCCAGCAGCCCCCGAGGGTTTTCTGGAAACACCATATATTTT. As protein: CASSPRGFSGNTIYF.

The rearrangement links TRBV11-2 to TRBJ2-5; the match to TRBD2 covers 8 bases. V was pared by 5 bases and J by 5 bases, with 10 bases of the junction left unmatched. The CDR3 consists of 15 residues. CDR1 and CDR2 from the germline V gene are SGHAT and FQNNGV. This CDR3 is CASSQTGGALETQYF. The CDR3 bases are TGTGCCAGCAGCCAGACGGGGGGGGCCTTGGAGACCCAGTACTTC.

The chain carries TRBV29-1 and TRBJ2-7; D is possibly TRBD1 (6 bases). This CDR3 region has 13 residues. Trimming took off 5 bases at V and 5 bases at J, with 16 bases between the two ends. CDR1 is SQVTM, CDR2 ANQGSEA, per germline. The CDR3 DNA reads TGCAGCGTTATACAGGGTAGTATGGACGAGCAGTACTTC. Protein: CSVIQGSMDEQYF.

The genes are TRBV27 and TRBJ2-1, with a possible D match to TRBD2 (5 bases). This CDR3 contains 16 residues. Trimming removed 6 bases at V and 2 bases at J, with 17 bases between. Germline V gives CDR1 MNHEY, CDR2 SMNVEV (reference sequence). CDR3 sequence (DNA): TGTGCCAGCAGCACGGTCGGAGGAGGTCCCTACAATGAGCAGTTCTTC. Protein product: CASSTVGGGPYNEQFF.

CDR3 residues: CASSQSGQGAYGYTF. The DNA for the CDR3 is TGTGCCAGCAGCCAATCGGGACAGGGTGCTTATGGCTACACCTTC. V gene TRBV3-1 (or the pseudogene TRBV3-2) combines with J gene TRBJ1-2, with 9 bases fitting TRBD1. The CDR3 runs 15 residues. V was clipped by 2 bases and J by 5 bases; unmatched bases: 6. Germline V gene sequence: CDR1 LGHDT, CDR2 YNNKEL (reference sequence).

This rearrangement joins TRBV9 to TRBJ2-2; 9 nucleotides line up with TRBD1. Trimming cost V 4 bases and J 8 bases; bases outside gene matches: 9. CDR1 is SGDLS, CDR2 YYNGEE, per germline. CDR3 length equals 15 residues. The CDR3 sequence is CASSPYFDRGGELFF. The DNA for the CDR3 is TGTGCCAGCAGCCCCTATTTCGACAGGGGGGGGGAGCTGTTTTTT.